The clone carrying this T cell receptor beta chain was detected ten times or more. Its antigen remains unknown. TCRdb keeps only in-frame clones here, not all; method: immunoSEQ multiplex PCR. The data contain hundreds of thousands of clones, over 75% of them singletons. Trimming took 0 bases from V and 4 from J, leaving 13 bases between them. The length of the CDR3 is 15 residues. Per germline, CDR1 LNHDA and CDR2 SQIVND (reference sequence). This specimen comes from a study of cytomegalovirus exposure and HLA in healthy donors. General observations from the study: The finding came from a later analysis; first-cohort TCR clusters tended to co-occur in the 95 to 150 validation repertoires. Reported performance of the classifier showed diagnosis of cytomegalovirus status with high specificity and sensitivity. 164 TCR beta chains were listed as cytomegalovirus-associated.

The rearrangement links TRBV19 to TRBJ2-7, with D unresolved. This sequence was found in a man younger than 35 in good health and CMV-seropositive. The sequencing input was PBMCs. In nucleotides, the CDR3 is TGTGCCAGTAGTATAGATCGCAGCCTTGGTTACGAGCAGTACTTC. Translation gives CASSIDRSLGYEQYF.